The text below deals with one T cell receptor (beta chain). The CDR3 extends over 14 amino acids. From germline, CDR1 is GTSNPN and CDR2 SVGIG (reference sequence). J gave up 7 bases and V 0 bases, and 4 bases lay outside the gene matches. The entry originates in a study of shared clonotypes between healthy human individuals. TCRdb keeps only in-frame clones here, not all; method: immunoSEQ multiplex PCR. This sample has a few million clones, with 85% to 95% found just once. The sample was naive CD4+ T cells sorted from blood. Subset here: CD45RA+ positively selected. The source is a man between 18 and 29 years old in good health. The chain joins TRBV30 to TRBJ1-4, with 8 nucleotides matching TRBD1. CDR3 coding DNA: TGTGCCTGGAGTGTGGCAGGGGGCAGTGAAAAACTGTTTTTT. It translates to CAWSVAGGSEKLFF.